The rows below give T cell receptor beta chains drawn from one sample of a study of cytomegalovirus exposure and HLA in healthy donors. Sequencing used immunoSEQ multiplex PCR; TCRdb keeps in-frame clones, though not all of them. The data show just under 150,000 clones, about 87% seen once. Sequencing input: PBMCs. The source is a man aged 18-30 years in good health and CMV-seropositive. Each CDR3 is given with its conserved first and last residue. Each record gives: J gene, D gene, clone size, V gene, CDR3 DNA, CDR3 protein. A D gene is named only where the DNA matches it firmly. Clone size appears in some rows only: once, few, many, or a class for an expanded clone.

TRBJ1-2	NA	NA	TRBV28	TGTGCCAGCAGTTTCCGGGTCAATGGCTACACCTTC	CASSFRVNGYTF
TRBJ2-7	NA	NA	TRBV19	TGTGCCAGTAGTGAAGGAGGAGGGAGGGGGAACTACGAGCAGTACTTC	CASSEGGGRGNYEQYF
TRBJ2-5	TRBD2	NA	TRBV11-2	TGTGCCAGCAGCTTACAGGGGTTGGCTAGCGGGATCCAAGAGACCCAGTACTTC	CASSLQGLASGIQETQYF
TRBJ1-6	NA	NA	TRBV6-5	TGTGCCAGCAGTTACTCATACAGGAATGGGTCACCCCTCCACTTT	CASSYSYRNGSPLHF
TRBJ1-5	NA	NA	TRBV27	TGTGCCAGCAGTTTATATCCCCCCCGAGGCAATCAGCCCCAGCATTTT	CASSLYPPRGNQPQHF
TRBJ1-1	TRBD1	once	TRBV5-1	TGCGCCAGCAGCTTGGCACAGGGGGTCTCCACTGAAGCTTTCTTT	CASSLAQGVSTEAFF
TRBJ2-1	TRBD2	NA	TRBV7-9	TGTGCCAGCAGCGGGACGGGACTAGCGGAGAATGAGCAGTTCTTC	CASSGTGLAENEQFF
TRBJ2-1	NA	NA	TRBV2	TGTGCCAGCAGTGAAGACAGGCAGAACAATGAGCAGTTCTTC	CASSEDRQNNEQFF
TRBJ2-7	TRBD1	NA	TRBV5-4	TGTGCCAGCAGCTCGGGGACAGACTCCCGATCCTACGAGCAGTACTTC	CASSSGTDSRSYEQYF
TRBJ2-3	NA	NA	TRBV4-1	TGCGCCAGCAGCCAAGATCAGAACCTTAAAGATACGCAGTATTTT	CASSQDQNLKDTQYF
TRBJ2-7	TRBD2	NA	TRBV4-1	TGCGCCAGCAGCCAAGAAAGCCTAGCGGGAGGCTCCTACGAGCAGTACTTC	CASSQESLAGGSYEQYF
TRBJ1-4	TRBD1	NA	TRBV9	TGTGCCAGCAGCCTTGGACAGGGGATTAATGAAAAACTGTTTTTT	CASSLGQGINEKLFF
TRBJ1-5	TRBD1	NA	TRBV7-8	TGTGCCAGCAGCTCGGGACAGGGGAGCAATCAGCCCCAGCATTTT	CASSSGQGSNQPQHF
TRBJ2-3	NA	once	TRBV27	TGTGCCAGCAACTTCGGGAAGGATACGCAGTATTTT	CASNFGKDTQYF
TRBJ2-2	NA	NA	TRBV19	TGTGCCAGTAGTCCCGGGACATCGATGACCGGGGAGCTGTTTTTT	CASSPGTSMTGELFF
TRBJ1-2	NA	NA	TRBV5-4	TGTGCCAGCAGCTTGGCCTTGAGGCAAGATGGCTACACCTTC	CASSLALRQDGYTF
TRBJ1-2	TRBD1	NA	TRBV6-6	TGTGCCAGCAGTTACTCGGAGGGGGCAAACTATGGCTACACCTTC	CASSYSEGANYGYTF
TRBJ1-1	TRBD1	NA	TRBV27	TGTGCCAGCAGTTTATTACAGGGGACGGGGATCACTGAAGCTTTCTTT	CASSLLQGTGITEAFF
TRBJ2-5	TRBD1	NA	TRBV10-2	TGCGCCAGCAGTGCCTGGGACAGGGGGCGAGAGACCCAGTACTTC	CASSAWDRGRETQYF
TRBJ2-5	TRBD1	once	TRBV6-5	TGTGCCAGCAGTAGGACAGGGGGAGAGACCCAGTACTTC	CASSRTGGETQYF
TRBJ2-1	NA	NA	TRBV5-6	TGTGCCAGCAGTTTCGCAGGGTGGGGCAATGAGCAGTTCTTC	CASSFAGWGNEQFF
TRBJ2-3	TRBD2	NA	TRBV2	TGTGCCAGCAGTGAATTTCTAGCGGACACAGATACGCAGTATTTT	CASSEFLADTDTQYF
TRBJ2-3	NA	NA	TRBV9	TGTGCCAGCAGCGTAGTTTCACGGCTAGCGTTTAGGGATACGCAGTATTTT	CASSVVSRLAFRDTQYF
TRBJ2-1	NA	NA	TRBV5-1	TGCGCCAGCAGCCCCTGGACATACAATGAGCAGTTCTTC	CASSPWTYNEQFF
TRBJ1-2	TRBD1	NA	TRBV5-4	TGTGCCAGCAGCCCAACCCCCCGACAGGGTCAGAACTATGGCTACACCTTC	CASSPTPRQGQNYGYTF
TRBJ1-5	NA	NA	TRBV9	TGTGCCAGCAGCGTAAGGCCGGGGAATCAGCCCCAGCATTTT	CASSVRPGNQPQHF
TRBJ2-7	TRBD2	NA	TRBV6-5	TGTGCCAGCAGTTACTCGACAGCGGGAAACAACGAGCAGTACTTC	CASSYSTAGNNEQYF
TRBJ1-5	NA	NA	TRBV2	TGTGCCAGCAGTGGCGGACAGACCTATCAGCCCCAGCATTTT	CASSGGQTYQPQHF
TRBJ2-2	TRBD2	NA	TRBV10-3	TGTGCCATCAGTGAAAAAGCTAGCGGATTCACCGGGGAGCTGTTTTTT	CAISEKASGFTGELFF
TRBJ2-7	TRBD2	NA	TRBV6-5	TGTGCCAGCAGTTTCAGTAGCGGGAGGCGTCCGTACGAGCAGTACTTC	CASSFSSGRRPYEQYF
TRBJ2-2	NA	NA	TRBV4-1	TGCGCCAGCAGCTACCCCCCGGTAACGAACACCGGGGAGCTGTTTTTT	CASSYPPVTNTGELFF
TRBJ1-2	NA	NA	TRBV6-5	TGTGCCAGCAGTTACTCCGAGGCGGGAGGCTACACCTTC	CASSYSEAGGYTF
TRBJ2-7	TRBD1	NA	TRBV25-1	TGTGCCAGCAGTGAATGGGGACAGGCCTACGAGCAGTACTTC	CASSEWGQAYEQYF
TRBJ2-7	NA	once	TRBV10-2	TGCGCCAGCAGTGAGTCCCTCTACGAGCAGTACTTC	CASSESLYEQYF